Listed below are T cell receptor beta chains from one sample, sequenced in a study of regulatory T cells. Generated by immunoSEQ multiplex PCR, the TCRdb table keeps only in-frame clones and is missing some. The sample shows about 5,500 clones, 75% to 90% of them seen only once. Sequenced: CD4+ Tregs sorted from blood. The receptor source for this set is a person aged 18 to 30 with CD3G deficiency. CDR3s include the opening cysteine and the closing phenylalanine or tryptophan. The D gene is left open where the match is weak. The size field is filled for only some rows; it gives once, few, many or a size class.

d_gene	v_gene	abundance	j_gene	CDR3aa	CDR3nt
TRBD1	TRBV10-3	-	TRBJ2-7	CAISKLGRGRREQYF	TGTGCCATCAGTAAATTGGGCAGGGGGCGCCGCGAGCAGTACTTC
-	TRBV10-2	once	TRBJ1-1	CASSSGNTEAFF	TGCGCCAGCAGTTCAGGTAACACTGAAGCTTTCTTT
-	TRBV18	-	TRBJ2-3	CASSRLSQSTDTQYF	TGTGCCAGCTCACGACTCTCTCAAAGCACAGATACGCAGTATTTT
-	TRBV6-1	once	TRBJ2-3	CATRRRDTDTQYF	TGTGCCACCCGCCGACGAGACACAGATACGCAGTATTTT
TRBD1	TRBV19	-	TRBJ1-5	CASSPGQGTRQPQHF	TGTGCCAGTAGTCCGGGACAGGGGACACGGCAGCCCCAGCATTTT
TRBD1	TRBV6-1	-	TRBJ1-1	CASSRTGRLGTEAFF	TGTGCCAGCAGCCGGACAGGTAGGCTTGGGACTGAAGCTTTCTTT
-	TRBV18	-	TRBJ2-7	CASSPQTGLSEQYF	TGTGCCAGCTCACCACAGACAGGTTTGAGCGAGCAGTACTTC
-	TRBV6-1	-	TRBJ1-4	CASRDRRWEEKLFF	TGTGCCAGCAGGGACCGTCGGTGGGAAGAAAAACTGTTTTTT
-	TRBV27	-	TRBJ2-6	CASSPRGAGANVLTF	TGTGCCAGCAGCCCTAGGGGGGCTGGGGCCAACGTCCTGACTTTC
TRBD1	TRBV19	-	TRBJ1-2	CASSVGTGERNYGYTF	TGTGCCAGTAGTGTTGGGACAGGGGAAAGGAACTATGGCTACACCTTC
TRBD2	TRBV6-9	-	TRBJ2-7	CASRCSGGNYEQYF	TGTGCCAGCAGATGTAGCGGGGGGAACTACGAGCAGTACTTC
-	TRBV6-1	-	TRBJ2-7	CASRRGTGGSYEQYF	TGTGCCAGCAGGAGGGGGACTGGGGGCTCCTACGAGCAGTACTTC
TRBD1	TRBV6-6	-	TRBJ2-4	CASSIGQGARNIQYF	TGTGCCAGCAGTATCGGACAGGGGGCAAGAAACATTCAGTACTTC
-	TRBV30	-	TRBJ1-1	CAWSRSTGSLGEAFF	TGTGCCTGGAGTCGATCGACAGGTTCTTTGGGAGAAGCTTTCTTT
-	TRBV10-3	-	TRBJ2-7	CAISVTGVHEQYF	TGTGCCATCAGTGTTACAGGAGTCCACGAGCAGTACTTC
-	TRBV19	-	TRBJ2-1	CASSMGRGLAHEQFF	TGTGCCAGTAGTATGGGGAGGGGGCTTGCCCATGAGCAGTTCTTC
TRBD1	TRBV18	once	TRBJ1-2	CASSPSDRGGNYGYTF	TGTGCCAGCTCACCGAGTGACAGGGGAGGGAACTATGGCTACACCTTC
-	TRBV7-8	-	TRBJ2-1	CASSQGADYNEQFF	TGTGCCAGCAGCCAGGGCGCGGATTACAATGAGCAGTTCTTC
-	TRBV6-6	-	TRBJ1-1	CASSRHNTEAFF	TGTGCCAGCAGCCGACACAACACTGAAGCTTTCTTT
TRBD1	TRBV6-1	-	TRBJ1-4	CASTEGSTGQKLFF	TGTGCCAGCACCGAGGGATCGACAGGGCAAAAACTGTTTTTT
-	TRBV11-2	-	TRBJ2-2	CASSALTGRELFF	TGTGCCAGCAGCGCTCTGACAGGAAGGGAGCTGTTTTTT
-	TRBV6-1	-	TRBJ2-1	CASSLTSSYNEQFF	TGTGCCAGCAGTCTTACAAGCTCCTACAATGAGCAGTTCTTC
-	TRBV6-6	once	TRBJ2-6	CASSLDRRANVLTF	TGTGCCAGCAGTCTCGACAGGCGAGCCAACGTCCTGACTTTC
-	TRBV5-1	-	TRBJ2-3	CASTLRGGTDTQYF	TGCGCCAGCACTTTAAGGGGAGGCACAGATACGCAGTATTTT
-	TRBV7-9	-	TRBJ2-3	CASSSTRADTQYF	TGTGCCAGCAGCTCCACCCGGGCAGATACGCAGTATTTT
-	TRBV27	-	TRBJ2-5	CASSLRARETQYF	TGTGCCAGCAGCCTTAGGGCTCGGGAGACCCAGTACTTC
-	TRBV7-8	-	TRBJ1-2	CASSLDPGAGHGYTF	TGTGCCAGCAGCTTAGACCCCGGGGCCGGGCATGGCTACACCTTC
-	TRBV6-1	-	TRBJ2-7	CASSEVTRQLGGRAHEQYF	TGTGCCAGCAGTGAAGTTACTAGACAGCTTGGTGGGCGGGCCCACGAGCAGTACTTC